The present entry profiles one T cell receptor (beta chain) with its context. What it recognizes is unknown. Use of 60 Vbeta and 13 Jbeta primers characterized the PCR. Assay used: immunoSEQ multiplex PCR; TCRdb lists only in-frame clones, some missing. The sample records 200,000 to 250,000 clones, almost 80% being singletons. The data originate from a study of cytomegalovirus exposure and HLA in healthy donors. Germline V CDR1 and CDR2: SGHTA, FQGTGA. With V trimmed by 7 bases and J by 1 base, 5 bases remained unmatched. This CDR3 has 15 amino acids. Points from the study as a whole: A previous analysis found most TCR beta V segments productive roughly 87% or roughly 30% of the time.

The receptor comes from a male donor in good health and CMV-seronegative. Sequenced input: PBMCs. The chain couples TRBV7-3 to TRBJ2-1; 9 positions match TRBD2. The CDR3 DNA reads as TGTGCCAGCACCAGAGCGGGAGGATCCTACAATGAGCAGTTCTTC. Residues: CASTRAGGSYNEQFF. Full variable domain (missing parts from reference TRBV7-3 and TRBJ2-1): GAGVSQTPSNKVTEKGKYVELRCDPISGHTALYWYRQSLGQGPEFLIYFQGTGAADDSGLPNDRFFAVRPEGSVSTLKIQRTERGDSAVYLCASTRAGGSYNEQFFGPGTRLTVL.